These 30 T cell receptor beta chains were sequenced from one sample in a study of T cell responses to AZD1222 COVID-19 vaccine. Measured with immunoSEQ multiplex PCR; TCRdb has only the in-frame clones, and not every one. The sample gives roughly 150,000 clones, 85% to 95% of which show up once; more than 1.1% is in the top ten. The material was peripheral blood, obtained on day 0 of AZD1222 vaccination. The source of these receptors is an adult in good health.

This clone appeared once. The gene calls are TRBV11-2 and TRBJ1-3; possibly TRBD1 for D (5 bases). V was trimmed by 3 bases and J by 0 bases, leaving 9 bases between them. This CDR3 is 15 amino acids long. Germline-derived CDR1 and CDR2 are SGHAT and FQNNGV. CDR3 sequence: CASSLGGVSGNTIYF. The CDR3 DNA sequence: TGTGCCAGCAGCTTGGGGGGAGTCTCTGGAAACACCATATATTTT.

This chain joins TRBV11-2 and TRBJ2-2; 7 bases align to TRBD1. The germline gives CDR1 SGHAT, CDR2 FQNNGV. This CDR3 is 14 amino acids long. Trimming removed 5 bases from V and 2 bases from J; junction bases left unmatched: 2. The CDR3 DNA reads TGTGCCAGCAGCGGGACAGTCAACACCGGGGAGCTGTTTTTT. Translation gives CASSGTVNTGELFF.

The genes are TRBV23-1 and TRBJ2-4; D is perhaps TRBD1 or TRBD2 (5 bases each). TRBV23-1 is an ORF, with its function uncertain. CDR3 size: 22 residues. The germline V and J ends were trimmed by 0 bases and 3 bases, with 30 bases remaining between them. The CDR3 sequence is CASSQSPLRAGTPARDKNIQYF. CDR3 DNA sequence: TGCGCCAGCAGTCAATCGCCCCTAAGAGCCGGGACCCCTGCTCGGGACAAAAACATTCAGTACTTC.

The chain uses TRBV7-9 and TRBJ2-1; TRBD1 matches 7 bases. The V gene's germline CDR1 is SEHNR and CDR2 FQNEAQ (reference sequence). The CDR3 is 14 residues long. The junction had 7 bases not matched to a gene; V was cut back by 5 bases and J by 6 bases. The CDR3 loop reads CASSMGQSSNEQFF. The CDR3 coding sequence is TGTGCCAGCAGCATGGGACAGTCGTCCAATGAGCAGTTCTTC.

The chain recombines TRBV14 with TRBJ1-4, with 8 bases lining up with TRBD1. After removal of 7 bases from V and 3 bases from J, the junction contained 4 bases not matched to a gene. Germline V gene sequence: CDR1 SGHDN, CDR2 FVKESK. This CDR3 is 14 amino acids long. CDR3 in DNA: TGTGCCAGCAACCAGGGGGCGGCTAATGAAAAACTGTTTTTT. Translating it yields CASNQGAANEKLFF.

The chain employs TRBV11-2 and TRBJ2-5; possibly TRBD2 for D (6 bases). V lost 6 bases and J lost 8, with 16 bases in between. The CDR3 extends over 13 amino acids. Germline V CDR1 and CDR2: SGHAT, FQNNGV. The CDR3 is CASSRPGLRTQYF. CDR3 bases: TGTGCCAGCAGTCGCCCGGGACTCAGAACCCAGTACTTC.

The V call is TRBV30, the J call TRBJ2-7; perhaps D is TRBD1 or TRBD2 (7 bases each). Germline V gene data show CDR1 as GTSNPN and CDR2 as SVGIG (reference sequence). Trimming removed 4 bases at V and 5 bases at J, with 12 bases between. The CDR3 consists of 12 residues. CDR3 DNA sequence: TGTGCCTGGACCCAGGGGGGGGACGAGCAGTACTTC. Its protein product is CAWTQGGDEQYF.

This sequence joins TRBV6-1 and TRBJ1-6; D is undetermined. Trimming removed 2 bases from V and 4 bases from J, with 15 bases in between. CDR1 and CDR2 from the germline V gene are MNHNS and SASEGT. CDR3 length: 17 residues. The CDR3 loop is CASSERTEPAYNSPLHF. The CDR3 DNA reads TGTGCCAGCAGTGAACGGACGGAACCCGCTTATAATTCACCCCTCCACTTT.

This chain uses TRBV6-2 or TRBV6-3 with TRBJ1-2; maybe TRBD1 (5 bases). This CDR3 comprises 13 residues. The V and J ends lost 6 bases and 3 bases respectively, with 11 bases between them. From germline, CDR1 is MNHEY and CDR2 SVGEGT. The CDR3 region is CASSSGFYYGYTF. The CDR3 DNA reads as TGTGCCAGCAGCTCAGGGTTCTACTATGGCTACACCTTC.

The chain employs TRBV29-1 and TRBJ2-3; D is possibly TRBD1 (5 bases). Trimming left V 8 bases short and J 2 bases short, with 14 bases between. The CDR3 is 13 amino acids. Germline lookup yields CDR1 SQVTM and CDR2 ANQGSEA. CDR3 residues: CSFLTDYTDTQYF. DNA for the CDR3: TGCAGCTTTTTGACAGATTACACAGATACGCAGTATTTT.

The count of this clone is one. This chain connects TRBV10-2 to TRBJ2-7, with D hard to call. Germline CDR1 WSHSY, CDR2 SAAADI. V was trimmed by 2 bases and J by 0 bases, leaving 8 bases between them. CDR3 size: 14 residues. The CDR3 protein is CASSERAASYEQYF. The CDR3 DNA follows: TGCGCCAGCAGTGAGAGGGCGGCCTCCTACGAGCAGTACTTC.

The J gene is TRBJ1-2, the V gene TRBV19; a weak D match, TRBD1 (5 bases). Germline CDR1 LNHDA, CDR2 SQIVND (reference sequence). This CDR3 spans 15 amino acids. The ends were cut back, 3 bases at V and 6 bases at J, with 17 bases in the middle. CDR3 residues: CASSIIQGEWHGYTF. The CDR3 nucleotides are TGTGCCAGTAGTATCATCCAGGGTGAGTGGCATGGCTACACCTTC.

This rearrangement joins TRBV7-9 to TRBJ1-2; 8 positions match TRBD1. This CDR3 region has 15 residues. The germline CDR1 and CDR2 sequences are SEHNR and FQNEAQ (reference sequence). With V trimmed by 1 base and J by 4 bases, 5 bases remained unmatched. The CDR3 coding sequence is TGTGCCAGCAGCTTAGGGGGACAGGACATCTATGGCTACACCTTC. This codes for CASSLGGQDIYGYTF.

The chain has TRBV6-5 and TRBJ2-3; D gene uncertain. The CDR3 loop spans 10 amino acids. Germline loops: CDR1 MNHEY, CDR2 SVGAGI. The V gene lost 10 bases and the J gene lost 6 bases, with 8 bases spanning the gap. CDR3 residues: CATTSDTQYF. Written as DNA, the CDR3 is TGTGCCACCACCTCTGATACGCAGTATTTT.

The chain joins TRBV3-1 (or the pseudogene TRBV3-2) to TRBJ1-2, with D possibly TRBD1 on 6 matching bases. There are 15 residues in the CDR3. CDR1 LGHDT and CDR2 YNNKEL come from the germline V gene (reference sequence). The ends were cut back, 5 bases at V and 4 bases at J, with 17 bases in the middle. The CDR3 region has the DNA TGTGCCAGCAGCTACGGGACACAGGACTCCTATGGCTACACCTTC. The encoded protein is CASSYGTQDSYGYTF.

This chain connects TRBV24-1 to TRBJ2-4; D gene unclear. Germline CDR1 KGHDR, CDR2 SFDVKD. V was shortened by 2 bases and J by 0 bases, with 10 bases between the two germline ends. The CDR3 consists of 16 residues. The CDR3 region is CATSDSAQAAKNIQYF. The CDR3 DNA reads TGTGCCACCAGTGATTCCGCTCAGGCAGCCAAAAACATTCAGTACTTC.

J is TRBJ1-1 and V is TRBV30, with D maybe TRBD1 (5 bases). Looked up from germline, CDR1 is GTSNPN and CDR2 is SVGIG (reference sequence). The CDR3 consists of 13 residues. V lost 4 bases and J 6 bases, leaving 15 bases between the germline ends. The CDR3 sequence is CAWNLAGGPEAFF. The DNA for the CDR3 is TGTGCCTGGAATTTAGCCGGGGGACCTGAAGCTTTCTTT.

About this clone: An end of the junction differs from the germline gene, which may be a read error. The rearrangement joins TRBV7-9 to TRBJ1-1; D is uncertain. Germline V CDR1 and CDR2: SEHNR, FQNEAQ (reference sequence). This CDR3 comprises 14 residues. CDR3 region: CASSPPASNIEAFF. The CDR3 nucleotides read TGTGCCAGCAGCCCCCCGGCCTCTAACATTGAAGCTTTCTTT.

In the case of this clone: Additional DNA sequences in this sample encode the identical CDR3. The V and J genes are TRBV30 and TRBJ2-5; unclear D gene. CDR3 length: 12 amino acids. V was trimmed by 0 bases and J by 4 bases, leaving 6 bases between them. The germline CDR1 and CDR2 sequences are GTSNPN and SVGIG (reference sequence). The CDR3 bases are TGTGCCTGGAGTGTACTTGGAGAGACCCAGTACTTC. This translates into CAWSVLGETQYF.

As concerns this clone: Germline and junction disagree at one end, which may indicate a read error. This rearrangement joins TRBV7-7 to TRBJ2-3, with D possibly being TRBD1 (5 bases). The length of the CDR3 is 13 residues. Per germline, CDR1 SSHAT and CDR2 FNYEAQ (reference sequence). The CDR3 DNA reads TGTGCTAGCAGCTTAGGGGGCACAGATACGCAGTATTTT. Translated: CASSLGGTDTQYF.

V and J are TRBV14 and TRBJ1-1, with unresolved D. Trimming took 0 bases from V and 4 from J, leaving 9 bases between them. CDR1 is SGHDN, CDR2 FVKESK, per germline. The CDR3 totals 14 residues. The CDR3 sequence is CASSQESWGTEAFF. The CDR3 DNA is TGTGCCAGCAGCCAAGAATCCTGGGGCACTGAAGCTTTCTTT.

The chain couples TRBV6-5 to TRBJ1-2; no clear D. This CDR3 is built from 12 residues. Trimming cost V 2 bases and J 6 bases, with 7 bases left between them. Germline V gene lookup returns CDR1 MNHEY and CDR2 SVGAGI. CDR3 protein: CASSYLGDGYTF. The DNA for the CDR3 is TGTGCCAGCAGTTACCTTGGCGATGGCTACACCTTC.

The V and J genes are TRBV10-3 and TRBJ1-1; D uncertain. The length of the CDR3 is 14 residues. Germline V gene lookup returns CDR1 ENHRY and CDR2 SYGVKD. Trimming shortened V by 9 bases and J by 0 bases, and 14 bases separated the two germline ends. The CDR3 region has the DNA TGTGCCATATCTCAGGAGAACATGAACACTGAAGCTTTCTTT. Amino acids: CAISQENMNTEAFF.

The chain carries TRBV6-4 and TRBJ1-2, with D maybe TRBD1 (6 bases). Per the germline V gene, CDR1 is MRHNA and CDR2 is SNTAGT. The CDR3 covers 13 residues. V was clipped by 2 bases and J by 8 bases, with 12 bases between them. The CDR3 DNA reads TGTGCCAGCAGTGACAGCGGGGGCTGGGGCTACACCTTC. Translating gives CASSDSGGWGYTF.

The V call is TRBV28, the J call TRBJ1-2; D ambiguous. CDR3 length equals 13 residues. V gave up 7 bases and J gave up 4 bases, with 13 bases separating them. Germline V gene sequence: CDR1 MDHEN, CDR2 SYDVKM. In DNA, the CDR3 is TGTGCCAGCAACCCTTCACCCATCTATGGCTACACCTTC. Its protein product is CASNPSPIYGYTF.

The chain links TRBV7-8 to TRBJ1-1; D is perhaps TRBD1 (5 bases). This CDR3 is 14 amino acids long. Germline lookup yields CDR1 SGHVS and CDR2 FQNEAQ. The V and J ends lost 5 bases and 3 bases respectively, with 13 bases between them. The CDR3 bases are TGTGCCAGCAGCCGGGACCTATGGGACACTGAAGCTTTCTTT. This gives the protein CASSRDLWDTEAFF.

The chain joins TRBV6-2 or TRBV6-3 to TRBJ1-2, with D hard to call. CDR1 and CDR2 (germline): MNHEY, SVGEGT. Trimming removed 2 bases from V and 4 bases from J, with 8 bases in between. The CDR3 extends over 13 amino acids. This CDR3 reads CASSYNPVYGYTF. The CDR3 nucleotides are TGTGCCAGCAGTTACAACCCGGTCTATGGCTACACCTTC.

The chain carries TRBV20-1 and TRBJ1-2; possible D gene TRBD1, 6 bases. The ends were cut back, 3 bases at V and 8 bases at J, with 19 bases in the middle. The germline V gene has CDR1 DFQATT and CDR2 SNEGSKA (reference sequence). The CDR3 sequence is 14 residues long. In DNA, the CDR3 is TGCAGTGCTAGTGAGAGGGGGACTATTTGGGGCTACACCTTC. Residues: CSASERGTIWGYTF.

The chain employs TRBV6-5 and TRBJ1-4; tentatively, D is TRBD1 (5 bases). The CDR3 is made up of 13 amino acids. V was cut by 5 bases and J by 8 bases, with 12 bases left in between. Germline V gene lookup returns CDR1 MNHEY and CDR2 SVGAGI. The CDR3 bases are TGTGCCAGCAGTAGGGGCGGCTACGAAAAACTGTTTTTT. This encodes CASSRGGYEKLFF.

The chain recombines TRBV18 with TRBJ1-1; possible D gene TRBD1, 5 bases. This CDR3 comprises 15 residues. The germline CDR1 and CDR2 sequences are KGHSH and LQKENI. The ends were cut back, 3 bases at V and 2 bases at J, with 13 bases in the middle. The CDR3 DNA reads as TGTGCCAGCTCACCCTCGGGACTGAGAAACACTGAAGCTTTCTTT. Amino acid sequence: CASSPSGLRNTEAFF.